A selection of T cell receptor beta chains follows, all from one sample in a study of post-analysis software for immune sequencing data. TCRdb processed the PCR reads anew with MiXCR; each CDR3 protein has one entry. The table includes about 400,000 distinct CDR3 sequences, 30% to 45% detected once. Sequencing used blood. These receptors were obtained from a girl aged 10 to 17 with multiple sclerosis. CDR3s include the opening cysteine and the closing phenylalanine or tryptophan. The D gene is left open where the match is weak. Size values are once, few and many counts, or a class for expanded clones, and some rows have none.

>TRBJ2-1|NA|TRBV6-2/TRBV6-3|TRBD2
TGTGCCAGCAGTTACCCGGGACTAGCCTATCATGAGCAGTTCTTC
CASSYPGLAYHEQFF
>TRBJ2-1|NA|TRBV20-1|TRBD2
TGCAGTGCTAGAGACGGGGGGGCCGGTTACAATGAGCAGTTCTTC
CSARDGGAGYNEQFF
>TRBJ2-1|NA|TRBV7-2|NA
TGTGCCAGCAGCTCGACACCTGAGCAGTTCTTC
CASSSTPEQFF
>TRBJ2-7|NA|TRBV6-2/TRBV6-3|NA
TGTACCTCGACAGGGGAGGGCTACGAGCAGTACTTC
CTSTGEGYEQYF
>TRBJ2-3|few|TRBV5-1|NA
TGCGCCAGCAGGGTCGGCCCCACAGATACGCAGTATTTT
CASRVGPTDTQYF
>TRBJ1-1|NA|TRBV9|NA
TGTGCCAGCAGCCCCCACTGGGAGGGTCAGAACACTGAAGCTTTCTTT
CASSPHWEGQNTEAFF
>TRBJ2-3|few|TRBV12-3/TRBV12-4|TRBD1
TGTGCCAGCAGTCCCCAGACAGGGGTTAGCACAGATACGCAGTATTTT
CASSPQTGVSTDTQYF
>TRBJ2-7|NA|TRBV11-1|NA
TGTGCCAGCAGCACAAATGGATACGAGCAGTACTTC
CASSTNGYEQYF
>TRBJ2-7|few|TRBV12-3/TRBV12-4|TRBD1
TGTGCCAGCAGTTCGTGGGACAGCTCCTACGAGCAGTACTTC
CASSSWDSSYEQYF
>TRBJ2-1|few|TRBV5-1|TRBD2
TGCGCCAGCAGCTTGGTAGCGGGGGTCACCAATGAGCAGTTCTTC
CASSLVAGVTNEQFF
>TRBJ2-7|many|TRBV4-1|NA
TGCGCCAGCAGCGTGACAGCTTCCCCCTCCTACGAGCAGTACTTC
CASSVTASPSYEQYF
>TRBJ2-5|NA|TRBV7-6|NA
TGTGCCAGCAGCTTAGGGCCCCCTCGACAGCGGAGGTACTTC
CASSLGPPRQRRYF
>TRBJ2-6|once|TRBV27|NA
TGTGCCAGCGGTTCCTCTGGGGCCAACGTCCTGACTTTC
CASGSSGANVLTF
>TRBJ2-7|NA|TRBV10-3|TRBD2
TGTGCCATCAGGAATAGCGGGGGACCCTACGAGCAGTACTTC
CAIRNSGGPYEQYF
>TRBJ1-2|few|TRBV5-6|NA
TGTGCCAGCAGCTTGGGACGAGGTTCGGGAAGCGGCTACACCTTC
CASSLGRGSGSGYTF
>TRBJ1-2|NA|TRBV12-3/TRBV12-4|NA
TGTGCCAGCACTGACTACTATGGCTACACCTTC
CASTDYYGYTF
>TRBJ2-7|few|TRBV10-2|TRBD1
TGCGCCAGCAGCTATCCGGGACAGGGCCACTACGAGCAGTACTTC
CASSYPGQGHYEQYF
>TRBJ1-3|NA|TRBV7-6|TRBD1
TGTGCCAGCAGTTTCACGCCCGGGACAGGGGGAAACACCATATATTTT
CASSFTPGTGGNTIYF
>TRBJ2-3|NA|TRBV5-1|TRBD2
TGCGCCAGCAGCTTGATCATCGGGGGGGTTAGCACAGATACGCAGTATTTT
CASSLIIGGVSTDTQYF
>TRBJ1-5|NA|TRBV29-1|NA
TGCAGCGTTGAAAACAGGGCGGGGGAAGCCCAGCATTTT
CSVENRAGEAQHF
>TRBJ1-1|NA|TRBV4-2|NA
TGTGCCAGCAGCCAACACAGCGGGACTGAAGCTTTCTTT
CASSQHSGTEAFF
>TRBJ1-1|NA|TRBV10-2|NA
TGCGCCAGCAGCCCCCTACAACGGGGGAGCACTGAAGCTTTCTTT
CASSPLQRGSTEAFF